These 7 T cell receptor beta chains originate from one sample sequenced in a study of blood T cell repertoires in COVID-19. Repertoires were generated with immunoSEQ multiplex PCR, while TCRdb's copy carries only in-frame clones and drops some. The table includes about 320,000 clones, around 85% detected once. What was sequenced was peripheral blood. Source of these receptors: a human donor in a cohort sampled during active COVID-19.

The V gene is TRBV9, the J gene TRBJ2-2, with TRBD2 matching over 7 bases. The CDR3 consists of 15 residues. Germline trimming cut 6 bases from V and 2 bases from J; bases unmatched to any gene: 7. In germline, CDR1 is SGDLS, CDR2 YYNGEE. CDR3 DNA: TGTGCCAGCACTCGCGGGGGAGTCAACACCGGGGAGCTGTTTTTT. Residues: CASTRGGVNTGELFF.

This chain links TRBV15 with TRBJ1-3; D ambiguous. The CDR3 spans 14 residues. Germline V CDR1 and CDR2: LNHNV, YYDKDF (reference sequence). The germline V and J ends were trimmed by 1 base and 4 bases, with 8 bases remaining between them. This chain's CDR3 is CATSRGSVGNTIYF. The CDR3 bases are TGTGCCACCAGCAGAGGTTCTGTGGGAAACACCATATATTTT.

The V call is TRBV6-5, the J call TRBJ1-5; D is perhaps TRBD1 (5 bases). V was trimmed by 6 bases and J by 1 base, leaving 13 bases between them. The CDR3 spans 15 residues. Germline V lookup: CDR1 MNHEY, CDR2 SVGAGI. CDR3 protein: CASSPLGASNQPQHF. The CDR3 DNA reads TGTGCCAGCAGCCCCCTAGGGGCGAGCAATCAGCCCCAGCATTTT.

The chain links TRBV6-4 to TRBJ1-1, with TRBD1 matching over 7 bases. The J segment lost 5 bases and the V segment lost 3 bases, leaving 6 bases of the junction unmatched. CDR1 is MRHNA and CDR2 is SNTAGT in the germline V gene. The CDR3 covers 14 residues. CDR3 in amino acids: CASSEQGRGTEAFF. DNA of the CDR3: TGTGCCAGCAGTGAACAGGGGAGAGGAACTGAAGCTTTCTTT.

The gene calls are TRBV11-3 and TRBJ2-1; TRBD2 matches at 10 bases. The CDR3 consists of 14 residues. The V and J ends lost 5 bases and 4 bases, in that order; junction bases with no gene match: 2. Germline V lookup: CDR1 SGHNT, CDR2 YENEEA. CDR3: CASSTSGEYNEQFF. The DNA of the CDR3 is TGTGCCAGCAGCACTAGCGGGGAATACAATGAGCAGTTCTTC.

CDR3 DNA: TGTGCCAGCAGCCCAGGGGGCACCTCCTACGAGCAGTACTTC. Protein product: CASSPGGTSYEQYF. This chain connects TRBV6-5 to TRBJ2-7; 8 bases map to TRBD1. CDR3 length: 14 residues. In germline, CDR1 is MNHEY, CDR2 SVGAGI. After removal of 6 bases from V and 0 bases from J, the junction contained 4 bases not matched to a gene.

The rearrangement joins TRBV10-3 to TRBJ2-5; tentative D call: TRBD1 (5 bases). This CDR3 region has 15 residues. Germline V lookup: CDR1 ENHRY, CDR2 SYGVKD. V was clipped by 4 bases and J by 1 base, with 13 bases between them. The CDR3 DNA reads TGTGCCATCAGTGGGGCACAGGCCAGCCAAGAGACCCAGTACTTC. Encoded protein: CAISGAQASQETQYF.